These T cell receptor beta chains were read from a single sample in a study of T cells in Graves' hyperthyroidism and ophthalmopathy. TCRdb reanalysed the multiplex PCR reads using MiXCR and keeps one entry per CDR3 protein. In the table there are about 580,000 distinct CDR3 sequences, about half of which are singletons. The source material was peripheral blood or thyroid tissue (not recorded which). The source is a woman aged 18-35 years with Graves' hyperthyroidism. The CDR3 runs from the conserved cysteine through the conserved F or W. Each record gives: V gene, D gene, J gene, clone size, CDR3 DNA, CDR3 protein. The D gene is left open where the match is weak. A clone size is listed for some rows: how often the clone was seen (once, few, many), or a class if it is expanded.

>TRBV5-1|NA|TRBJ2-2|many
TGCGCCAGCAGCTTGGACAGGCCCACCGGGGAGCTGTTTTTT
CASSLDRPTGELFF
>TRBV7-9|TRBD1|TRBJ1-2|once
TGTGCCAGCACCTCCCGAGACAGGGCGGGTGTGAATGGCTACACCTTC
CASTSRDRAGVNGYTF
>TRBV20-1|NA|TRBJ1-1|many
TGCAGTGCTAGTGTAGCAGATTCGATGAACACTGAAGCTTTCTTT
CSASVADSMNTEAFF
>TRBV7-9|NA|TRBJ1-1|many
TGTGCCAGCAGCTCCTGGCAGAGGAACACTGAAGCTTTCTTT
CASSSWQRNTEAFF
>TRBV9|TRBD1|TRBJ1-6|NA
TGTGCCAGCAGCGTAGCTGACGGGGGGACAGGGGTTTCACCCCTCCACTTT
CASSVADGGTGVSPLHF
>TRBV6-2/TRBV6-3|TRBD2|TRBJ2-7|many
TGTGCCAGCGGTCCGGGACTAGCGACGGGCTACGAGCAGTACTTC
CASGPGLATGYEQYF
>TRBV11-2|NA|TRBJ1-2|many
TGTGCCAGCAGCTTAGATCCGGCCGCATCCACAAGGGGCTACACCTTC
CASSLDPAASTRGYTF
>TRBV6-2/TRBV6-3|NA|TRBJ2-2|many
TGTGCCAGCAGTTGGCACGCGAACACCGGGGAGCTGTTTTTT
CASSWHANTGELFF
>TRBV5-1|NA|TRBJ2-7|NA
TGCGCCAGCAGCTTGATGGCAGGGACCGACGAGCAGTACTTC
CASSLMAGTDEQYF
>TRBV7-9|NA|TRBJ1-1|few
TGTGCCAGCAGCCCTTTCGGGGTCAATGAGCAGTTCTTT
CASSPFGVNEQFF
>TRBV4-1|NA|TRBJ2-7|many
TGCGCCAGCAGCCAAGCTCAGGCCCTAGGCGAGCAGTACTTC
CASSQAQALGEQYF
>TRBV4-3|NA|TRBJ1-2|NA
TGCGCCAGCAGCCACCCGGGAAACTATGGCTACACCTTC
CASSHPGNYGYTF
>TRBV5-6|NA|TRBJ1-2|many
TGTGCCAGCAGCTTGGGGCCAGGGAAGAAATATGGCTACACCTTC
CASSLGPGKKYGYTF
>TRBV5-1|TRBD2|TRBJ2-1|few
TGCGCCAGCAGTCCTACCGGGACTAGGGCTCCTGAGCAGTTCTTC
CASSPTGTRAPEQFF
>TRBV7-3|TRBD2|TRBJ2-1|few
TGTGCCAGCAGCTCGCCCGGCGGGAGAGGATACAATGAGCAGTTCTTC
CASSSPGGRGYNEQFF
>TRBV9|NA|TRBJ1-1|NA
TGTGCCAGCAACCTGGGCGAGAACACTGAAGCTTTCTTT
CASNLGENTEAFF
>TRBV29-1|TRBD1|TRBJ1-2|NA
TGCAGCGTTGAAGATCGGGCAGGGGGCTATGGCTACACCTTC
CSVEDRAGGYGYTF
>TRBV5-1|NA|TRBJ2-7|NA
TGCGCCAGCAGGAACGACCTCGGGGACTCCTACGAGCAGTACTTC
CASRNDLGDSYEQYF
>TRBV7-2|TRBD1|TRBJ2-7|NA
TGTGCCAGCAGCCCAGCCGGGACAGACGCCTACGAGCAGTACTTC
CASSPAGTDAYEQYF
>TRBV16|NA|TRBJ1-6|many
TGTGCCAGCAGCCACGGGTATCGAGGATCACCCCTCCACTTT
CASSHGYRGSPLHF
>TRBV29-1|TRBD2|TRBJ2-7|once
TGCAGCGTTGCCCGGGGGGGCTTCTACGAGCAGTACTTC
CSVARGGFYEQYF